This T cell receptor beta chain was recorded in a study of graft-versus-host responses after intestinal transplantation. Study-wide context: Recipients had transplants, and these were multivisceral, liver-intestinal, or isolated intestinal.

This CDR3 contains 16 residues. Germline V CDR1 and CDR2: MDHEN, SYDVKM. Notes on this clone: Its target is unknown.

TCRdb keeps only in-frame clones here, not all; method: immunoSEQ multiplex PCR. The sample lists approximately 82,000 clones; 80% to 95% were seen once. The V and J genes are TRBV28 and TRBJ2-5, with D perhaps matching TRBD2 (5 bases). Matching the DNA end better, TRBJ2-7 makes the J call doubtful. This clonotype was obtained from a human donor who was the organ donor for an intestinal transplant. This specimen was unstimulated CD8+ T cells sorted from spleen or lymph node cells, taken before transplant. CDR3 nucleotides: TGTGCCAGCAGTTTGTCAGCGGTACGTCCATCCTACGAGCAGTACTTC. Amino acids: CASSLSAVRPSYEQYF.